The sequence of this TCR beta chain was determined in a study of T cell changes during pregnancy in multiple sclerosis. The protocol was immunoSEQ multiplex PCR, while the TCRdb copy is restricted to in-frame clones and leaves out a portion. Here the sample spans tens of thousands of clones, around 90% being singletons. After removal of 7 bases from V and 4 bases from J, the junction contained 9 bases not matched to a gene. The CDR3 is 14 residues long. Germline V gene data show CDR1 as SGHKS and CDR2 as YYEKEE (reference sequence). The chain is built from TRBV5-5 and TRBJ1-2; 8 bases fit TRBD1. This TCR came from a female donor in good health, enrolled as a control in a pregnancy study. Sequenced here: CD4+ T cells from peripheral blood mononuclear cells, sampled after pregnancy. This CDR3 reads CASVGTGSGYGYTF. DNA for the CDR3: TGTGCCAGCGTAGGGACAGGATCCGGCTATGGCTACACCTTC.